This T cell receptor beta chain was identified in a study of blood T cell repertoires in COVID-19. Profiled with immunoSEQ multiplex PCR; TCRdb holds only in-frame clones, not every one. Altogether under 300,000 clones are present, 75% to 90% being singletons, with the ten largest covering 2% to 3%. Categorization into cohorts depended on clinical history that participants reported. Before being deemed recovered, Cohort 3 donors had two negative PCRs, clearance, or symptom resolution. The receptor was isolated from a woman between 18 and 29 years old who had recovered from COVID-19. The sequenced sample consisted of PBMCs or T cells enriched from blood (not recorded which).

CDR3 bases: TGTGCCAGCAGCCAAGAGGTGGGCTTCTATGGCTACACCTTC. The encoded protein is CASSQEVGFYGYTF. The chain employs TRBV14 and TRBJ1-2; D gene ambiguous. Trimming left V 0 bases short and J 4 bases short, with 9 bases between. In germline, CDR1 is SGHDN, CDR2 FVKESK. The length of the CDR3 is 14 residues.